This TCR beta chain was identified in a study of blood T cell repertoires in COVID-19. Looking at the study overall: Samples taken during acute and convalescent COVID-19 were collected in the United States, Italy and Spain. PBMCs, B-cell-depleted T cells, or T cells provided the cDNA or gDNA that made up the material.

Under the authors' procedure: By means of reference gene primer amplification, nucleated cell counts were estimated. Some clones are missing from TCRdb's copy, which holds only in-frame ones; the method was immunoSEQ multiplex PCR. V, J and clone size are those of that table, while D and trimming were read from the DNA. The sample includes approximately 160,000 clones, around 82% of them seen just once. This CDR3 contains 15 residues. The V and J ends lost 3 bases and 2 bases, in that order; junction bases with no gene match: 7. Germline values: CDR1 SGHRS, CDR2 YFSETQ. The TCR originated in a man aged 18 to 35 with active or convalescent COVID-19. The genes are TRBV5-1 and TRBJ2-5, with 7 bases identical to TRBD1. Input material: peripheral blood. CDR3 sequence: CASSSTGEKQETQYF. The CDR3 bases are TGCGCCAGCAGCTCAACAGGGGAAAAACAAGAGACCCAGTACTTC.